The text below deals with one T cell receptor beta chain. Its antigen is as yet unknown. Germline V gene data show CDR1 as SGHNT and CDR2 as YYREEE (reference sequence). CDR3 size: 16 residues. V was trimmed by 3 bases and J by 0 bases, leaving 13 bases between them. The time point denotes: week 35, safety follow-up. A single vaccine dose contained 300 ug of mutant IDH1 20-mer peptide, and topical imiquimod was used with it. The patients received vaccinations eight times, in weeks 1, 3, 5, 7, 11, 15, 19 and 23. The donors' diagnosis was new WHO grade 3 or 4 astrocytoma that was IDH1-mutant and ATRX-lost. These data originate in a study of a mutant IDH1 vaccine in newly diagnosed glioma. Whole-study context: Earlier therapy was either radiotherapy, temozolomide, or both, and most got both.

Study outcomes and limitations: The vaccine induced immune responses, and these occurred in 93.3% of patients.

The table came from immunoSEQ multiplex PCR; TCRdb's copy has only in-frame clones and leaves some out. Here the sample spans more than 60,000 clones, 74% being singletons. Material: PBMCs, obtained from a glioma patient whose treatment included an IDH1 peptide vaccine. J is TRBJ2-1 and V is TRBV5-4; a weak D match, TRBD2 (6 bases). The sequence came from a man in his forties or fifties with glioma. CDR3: CASSSSAGSSYNEQFF. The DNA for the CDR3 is TGTGCCAGCAGCTCCAGTGCGGGGAGCTCCTACAATGAGCAGTTCTTC.